Each of the 5 T cell receptor beta chains below was sequenced from the same sample in a study of T cells in Graves' hyperthyroidism and ophthalmopathy. Authors of the study amplified TCR beta CDR3 regions from RNA transcripts. The HTBI primer set was used in a first-round RT-PCR of the TCR CDR3. TCRdb processed the multiplex PCR reads anew with MiXCR; each CDR3 protein has one entry. The sample records around 520,000 distinct CDR3 sequences, about 15% being singletons. The sequenced sample consisted of blood. Source of these receptors: a woman younger than 35 with Graves' hyperthyroidism.

This clonotype was seen at least ten times. The rearrangement uses TRBV11-2 and TRBJ2-2, with 7 nucleotides matching TRBD1. V gave up 1 base and J gave up 2 bases; unmatched junction bases: 4. Germline loops: CDR1 SGHAT, CDR2 FQNNGV. There are 16 residues in the CDR3. The CDR3 loop is CASSLGVGGNTGELFF. CDR3 sequence (DNA): TGTGCCAGCAGCTTAGGGGTAGGGGGCAACACCGGGGAGCTGTTTTTT.

In this sample, this clonotype turned up many times. The chain recombines TRBV10-3 with TRBJ1-1; weak D call: TRBD1 (5 bases). Trimming removed 4 bases at V and 5 bases at J, with 8 bases between. The V gene's germline CDR1 is ENHRY and CDR2 SYGVKD. The CDR3 totals 12 residues. The CDR3 nucleotides read TGTGCCATCAGTGTGGAGGGGACTGAAGCTTTCTTT. Protein: CAISVEGTEAFF.

This clonotype showed up just a few times. The chain joins TRBV24-1 to TRBJ2-7, with a tentative D call TRBD2 (9 bases). This CDR3 comprises 16 residues. The germline V gene encodes CDR1 KGHDR and CDR2 SFDVKD. The V end was cut by 1 base, the J end by 3 bases, with 15 bases between. For the CDR3, the DNA is TGTGCCACCAGTGATTTCAGCGGGGGGACAGGCTACGAGCAGTACGTC. Protein: CATSDFSGGTGYEQYV.

This rearrangement joins TRBV28 to TRBJ2-7; D remains ambiguous. V dropped 1 base and J dropped 1 base, with 11 bases sitting between them. This CDR3 region has 15 residues. Germline V lookup: CDR1 MDHEN, CDR2 SYDVKM. The CDR3 sequence: CASSLSPGRSYEQYF. The CDR3 bases are TGTGCCAGCAGTTTATCCCCCGGCAGGTCCTACGAGCAGTACTTC.

This clonotype was detected many times. J is TRBJ2-3 and V is TRBV19; D gene unclear. Germline CDR1 and CDR2: LNHDA and SQIVND (reference sequence). Trimming removed 8 bases at V and 4 bases at J, with 7 bases between. CDR3 length: 11 residues. The DNA for the CDR3 is TGTGCCAGTTGGTTCGCAGATACGCAGTATTTT. Its translation: CASWFADTQYF.